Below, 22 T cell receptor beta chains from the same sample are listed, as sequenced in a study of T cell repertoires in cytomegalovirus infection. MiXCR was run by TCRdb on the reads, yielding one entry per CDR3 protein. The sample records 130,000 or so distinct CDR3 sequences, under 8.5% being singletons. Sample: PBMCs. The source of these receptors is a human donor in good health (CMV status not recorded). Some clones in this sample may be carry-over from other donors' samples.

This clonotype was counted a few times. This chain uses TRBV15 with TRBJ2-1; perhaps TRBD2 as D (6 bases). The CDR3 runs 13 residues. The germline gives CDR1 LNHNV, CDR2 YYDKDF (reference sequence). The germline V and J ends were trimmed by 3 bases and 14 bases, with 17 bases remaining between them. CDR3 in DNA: TGTGCCACCAGCAGCCGGGACGGGAGAGGAAAGTTCTTC. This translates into CATSSRDGRGKFF.

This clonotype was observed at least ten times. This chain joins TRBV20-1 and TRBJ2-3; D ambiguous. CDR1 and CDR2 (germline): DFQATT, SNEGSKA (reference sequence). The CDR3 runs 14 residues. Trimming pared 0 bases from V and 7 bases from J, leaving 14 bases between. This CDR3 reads CSARDPNAAYTQYF. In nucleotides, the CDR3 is TGCAGTGCTAGAGATCCCAACGCCGCCTATACGCAGTATTTT.

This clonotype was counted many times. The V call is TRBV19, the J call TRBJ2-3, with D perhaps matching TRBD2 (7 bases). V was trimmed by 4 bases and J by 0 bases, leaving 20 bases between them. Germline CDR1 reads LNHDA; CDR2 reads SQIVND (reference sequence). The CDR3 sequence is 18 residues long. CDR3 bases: TGTGCCAGTAGTACCGGGGGTGGCGGGGGCCTAAGCACAGATACGCAGTATTTT. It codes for CASSTGGGGGLSTDTQYF.

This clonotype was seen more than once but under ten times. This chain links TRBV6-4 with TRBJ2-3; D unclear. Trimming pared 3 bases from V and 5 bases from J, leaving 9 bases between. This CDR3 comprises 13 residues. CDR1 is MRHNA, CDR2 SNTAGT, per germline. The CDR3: CASSDGLGDTQYF. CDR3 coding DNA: TGTGCCAGCAGTGATGGCCTGGGAGATACGCAGTATTTT.

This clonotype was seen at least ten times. In DNA form, the CDR3 reads TGCGCCAGCAGCCAAGACGACAGGCCGGCTTTCTTT. Its translation is CASSQDDRPAFF. The chain has TRBV4-1 and TRBJ1-1, with a weak D call TRBD1 (6 bases). Germline V lookup: CDR1 MGHRA, CDR2 YSYEKL. The ends were cut back, 0 bases at V and 11 bases at J, with 10 bases in the middle. The CDR3 contains 12 residues.

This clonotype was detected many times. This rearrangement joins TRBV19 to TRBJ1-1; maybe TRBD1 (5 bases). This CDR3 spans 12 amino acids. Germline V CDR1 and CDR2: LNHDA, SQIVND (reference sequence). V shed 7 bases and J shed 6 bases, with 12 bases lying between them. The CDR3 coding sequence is TGTGCCAGTACTATCGGGACGTCTGAAGCTTTCTTT. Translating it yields CASTIGTSEAFF.

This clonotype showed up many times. CDR3 DNA: TGTGCCAGCAGGAACGCCGGGGGCTCGAACACTGAAGCTTTCTTT. It is translated as CASRNAGGSNTEAFF. The J gene is TRBJ1-1, the V gene TRBV6-1; D possibly corresponds to TRBD1 (6 bases). The germline gives CDR1 MNHNS, CDR2 SASEGT. The CDR3 is made up of 15 amino acids. Trimming shortened V by 6 bases and J by 1 base, and 15 bases separated the two germline ends.

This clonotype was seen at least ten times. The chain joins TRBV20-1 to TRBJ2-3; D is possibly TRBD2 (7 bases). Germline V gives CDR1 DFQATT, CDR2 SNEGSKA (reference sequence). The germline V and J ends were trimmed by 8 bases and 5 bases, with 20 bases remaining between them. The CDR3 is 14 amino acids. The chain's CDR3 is CSQTLAGAGDTQYF. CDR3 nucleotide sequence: TGCAGTCAAACACTCGCGGGGGCAGGAGATACGCAGTATTTT.

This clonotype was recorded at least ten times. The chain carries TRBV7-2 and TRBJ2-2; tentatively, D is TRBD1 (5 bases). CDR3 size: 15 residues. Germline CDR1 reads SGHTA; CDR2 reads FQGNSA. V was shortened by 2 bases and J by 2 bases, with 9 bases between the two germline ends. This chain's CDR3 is CASSLSGPNTGELFF. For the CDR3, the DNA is TGTGCCAGCAGCTTATCAGGGCCTAACACCGGGGAGCTGTTTTTT.

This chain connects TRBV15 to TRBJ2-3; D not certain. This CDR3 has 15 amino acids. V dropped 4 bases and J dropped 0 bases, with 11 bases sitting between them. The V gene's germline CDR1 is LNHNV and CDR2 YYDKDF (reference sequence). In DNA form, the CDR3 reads TGTGCCACCAGCACCCAGGTTCCTAGCACAGATACGCAGTATTTT. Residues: CATSTQVPSTDTQYF.

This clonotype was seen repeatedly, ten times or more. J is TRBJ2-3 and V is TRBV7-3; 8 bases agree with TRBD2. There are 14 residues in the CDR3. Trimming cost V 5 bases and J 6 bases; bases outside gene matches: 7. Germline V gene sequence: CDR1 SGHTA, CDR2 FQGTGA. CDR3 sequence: CASSLSGGRDTQYF. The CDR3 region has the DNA TGTGCCAGCAGCCTGTCGGGGGGGCGCGATACGCAGTATTTT.

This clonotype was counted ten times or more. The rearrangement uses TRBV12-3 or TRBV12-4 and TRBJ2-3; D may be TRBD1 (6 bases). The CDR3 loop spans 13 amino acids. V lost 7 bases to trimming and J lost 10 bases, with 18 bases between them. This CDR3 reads CASTEQGIGAQYF. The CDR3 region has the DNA TGTGCCAGCACCGAACAGGGTATCGGGGCGCAGTATTTT.

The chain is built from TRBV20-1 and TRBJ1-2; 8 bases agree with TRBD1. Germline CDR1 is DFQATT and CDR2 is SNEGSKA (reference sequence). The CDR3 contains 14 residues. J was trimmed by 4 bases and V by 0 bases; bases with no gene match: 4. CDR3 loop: CSARDQGAVYGYTF. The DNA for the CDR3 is TGCAGTGCTAGAGATCAGGGGGCCGTCTATGGCTACACCTTC.

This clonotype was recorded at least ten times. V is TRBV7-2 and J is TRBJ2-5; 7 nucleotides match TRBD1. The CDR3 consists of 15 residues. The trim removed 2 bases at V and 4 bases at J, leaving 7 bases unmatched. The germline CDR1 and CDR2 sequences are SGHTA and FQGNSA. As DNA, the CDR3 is TGTGCCAGCAGCTTATGGCAGGCAGGGGGAGAGACCCAGTACTTC. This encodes CASSLWQAGGETQYF. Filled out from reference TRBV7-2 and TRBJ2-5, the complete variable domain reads GAGVSQSPSNKVTEKGKDVELRCDPISGHTALYWYRQSLGQGLEFLIYFQGNSAPDKSGLPSDRFSAERTGGSVSTLTIQRTQQEDSAVYLCASSLWQAGGETQYFGPGTRLLVL.

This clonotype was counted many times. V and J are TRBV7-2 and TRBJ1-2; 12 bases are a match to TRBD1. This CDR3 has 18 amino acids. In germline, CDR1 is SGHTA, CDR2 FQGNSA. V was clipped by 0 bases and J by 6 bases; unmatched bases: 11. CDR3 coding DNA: TGTGCCAGCAGCTTAGCCGGGACAGGGGGCCCCCTGGGGGATGGCTACACCTTC. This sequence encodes CASSLAGTGGPLGDGYTF.

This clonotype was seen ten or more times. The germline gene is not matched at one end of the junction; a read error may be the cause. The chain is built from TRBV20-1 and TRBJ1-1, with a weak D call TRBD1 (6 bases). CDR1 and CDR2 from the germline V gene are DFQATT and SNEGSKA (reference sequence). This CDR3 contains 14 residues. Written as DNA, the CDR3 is TGCAGTGCTAGAGATAGGGGTGTCACAGGGAAGCTTGACTTT. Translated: CSARDRGVTGKLDF.

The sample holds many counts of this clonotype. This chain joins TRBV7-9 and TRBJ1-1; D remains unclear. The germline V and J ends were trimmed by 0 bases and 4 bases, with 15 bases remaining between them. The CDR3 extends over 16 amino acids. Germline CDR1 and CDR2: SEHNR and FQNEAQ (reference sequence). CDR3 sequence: CASSLASGSVGTEAFF. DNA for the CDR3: TGTGCCAGCAGCTTAGCGAGTGGGTCAGTAGGCACTGAAGCTTTCTTT.

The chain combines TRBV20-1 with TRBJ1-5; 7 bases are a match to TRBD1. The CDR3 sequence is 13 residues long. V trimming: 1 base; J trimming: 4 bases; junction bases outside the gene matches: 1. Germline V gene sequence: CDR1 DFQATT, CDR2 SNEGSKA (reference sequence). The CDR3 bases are TGCAGTGCTAGAGGGGACAGAAATCAGCCCCAGCATTTT. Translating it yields CSARGDRNQPQHF.

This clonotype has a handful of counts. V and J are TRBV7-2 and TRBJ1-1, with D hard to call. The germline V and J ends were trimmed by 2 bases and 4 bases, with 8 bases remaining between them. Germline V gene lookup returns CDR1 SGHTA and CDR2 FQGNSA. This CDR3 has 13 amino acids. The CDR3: CASSLPPSTEAFF. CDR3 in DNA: TGTGCCAGCAGCTTACCCCCCAGCACTGAAGCTTTCTTT.

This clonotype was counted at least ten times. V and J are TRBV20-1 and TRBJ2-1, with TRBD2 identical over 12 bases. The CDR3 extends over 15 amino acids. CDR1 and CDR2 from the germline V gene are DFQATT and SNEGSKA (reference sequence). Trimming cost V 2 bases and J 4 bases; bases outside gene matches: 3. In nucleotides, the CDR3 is TGCAGTGCTAGATCGACTAGCGGGGGTTACAATGAGCAGTTCTTC. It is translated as CSARSTSGGYNEQFF.

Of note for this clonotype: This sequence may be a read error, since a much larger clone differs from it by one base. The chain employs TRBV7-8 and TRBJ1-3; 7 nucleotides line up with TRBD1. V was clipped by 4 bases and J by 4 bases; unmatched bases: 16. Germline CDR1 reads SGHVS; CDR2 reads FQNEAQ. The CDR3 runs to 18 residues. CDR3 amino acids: CASSYIHRTGALGNTIYF. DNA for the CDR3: TGTGCCAGCAGCTACATCCATCGAACAGGGGCATTGGGAAACACCATATATTTT.

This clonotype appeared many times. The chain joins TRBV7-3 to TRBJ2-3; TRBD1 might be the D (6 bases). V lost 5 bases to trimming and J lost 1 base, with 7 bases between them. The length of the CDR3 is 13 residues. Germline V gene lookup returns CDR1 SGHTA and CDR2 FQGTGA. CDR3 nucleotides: TGTGCCAGCAGCGCAGGGGGCACAGATACGCAGTATTTT. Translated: CASSAGGTDTQYF.